This T cell receptor (beta chain) was captured by sequencing in a study of T cell repertoires in cytomegalovirus infection. Background on the study: Shared public TCR beta signatures pointed to both CMV infection and a matching HLA type.

In TCRdb, the reads were re-called with MiXCR into one record per CDR3 protein. The data contain under 800,000 distinct CDR3 sequences, 20% to 25% of them singletons. Concerning this clonotype: Its specificity is unknown.

Whole-study results and caveats: Carriage of CMV together with the relevant HLA was identifiable through cumulative public TCR beta family frequency. The ex vivo response showed dominance by HLA-C-restricted CMV-specific TCR beta clonotypes.

This CDR3 is 13 amino acids long. From germline, CDR1 is MDHEN and CDR2 SYDVKM. Deletions cut 9 bases from V and 5 bases from J, with 14 bases between. The sample comprised CD8+ T cells from PBMCs. This receptor was taken from a human donor in good health (CMV status not recorded). Some clones in this sample may be carry-over from other donors' samples. The rearrangement uses TRBV28 and TRBJ1-5; no definite D call. CDR3: CASSGRLDQPQHF. The CDR3 DNA reads as TGTGCCAGTAGCGGACGATTGGATCAGCCCCAGCATTTT.